These 7 T cell receptor beta chains came from one sample sequenced in a study of breast tumors, draining lymph nodes, adjacent tissues. A single record per CDR3 protein comes from TCRdb applying MiXCR to the multiplex PCR reads. The sample lists 160,000 or so distinct CDR3 sequences, 30% to 40% occurring once. Axillary draining lymph nodes of breast cancer patients supplied the node samples. The sequencing input was axillary lymph node tissue. The receptor set was obtained from a female donor with breast cancer. Some clones in this sample may be carry-over from other donors' samples.

The gene calls are TRBV2 and TRBJ1-4; possible D gene TRBD1, 6 bases. Germline CDR1 SNHLY, CDR2 FYNNEI. V lost 6 bases and J 8 bases, leaving 13 bases between the germline ends. The length of the CDR3 is 13 residues. The CDR3 DNA follows: TGTGCCAGCAGCACAGGGCCCGGGGAAAAACTGTTTTTT. Translation gives CASSTGPGEKLFF.

Ten or more counts support this clonotype. The V gene is TRBV7-2, the J gene TRBJ1-2; D is undetermined. In germline, CDR1 is SGHTA, CDR2 FQGNSA. The CDR3 contains 15 residues. Deletions cut 2 bases from V and 0 bases from J, with 10 bases between. The CDR3 sequence: CASSLMWPTNYGYTF. The CDR3 bases are TGTGCCAGCAGCTTAATGTGGCCCACTAACTATGGCTACACCTTC.

This clonotype was recorded many times. DNA of the CDR3: TGTGCCAGCACCGGGACAGCCAATTCACCCCTCCACTTT. Translated: CASTGTANSPLHF. The gene calls are TRBV5-5 and TRBJ1-6; TRBD1 matches 7 bases. V was clipped by 6 bases and J by 7 bases; unmatched bases: 4. This CDR3 has 13 residues. Germline-derived CDR1 and CDR2 are SGHKS and YYEKEE (reference sequence).

This clonotype was found many times. The genes are TRBV25-1 and TRBJ2-4; 11 nucleotides line up with TRBD2. The CDR3 length is 18 residues. V trimming: 3 bases; J trimming: 0 bases; junction bases outside the gene matches: 7. Germline V gene data show CDR1 as MGHDK and CDR2 as SYGVNS. The CDR3 region is CASSDLQGTSGAKNIQYF. As DNA, the CDR3 is TGTGCCAGCAGTGACCTTCAAGGGACTAGCGGAGCCAAAAACATTCAGTACTTC. The variable domain in full, completed from reference TRBV25-1 and TRBJ2-4, reads EADIYQTPRYLVIGTGKKITLECSQTMGHDKMYWYQQDPGMELHLIHYSYGVNSTEKGDLSSESTVSRIRTEHFPLTLESARPSHTSQYLCASSDLQGTSGAKNIQYFGAGTRLSVL.

This chain connects TRBV7-3 to TRBJ1-3, with TRBD1 as a possible D gene (6 bases). Trimming stripped 9 bases from V and 4 bases from J, with 10 bases between. The CDR3 is 12 amino acids. Germline values: CDR1 SGHTA, CDR2 FQGTGA. The CDR3 DNA reads TGTGCCAGGATAGGGACAGGAAACACCATATATTTT. Translation: CARIGTGNTIYF.

This clonotype was found many times. The chain combines TRBV5-1 with TRBJ2-7, with 14 positions matching TRBD2. Germline-derived CDR1 and CDR2 are SGHRS and YFSETQ. The CDR3 is 17 amino acids. After removal of 6 bases from V and 2 bases from J, the junction contained 10 bases not matched to a gene. CDR3 sequence: CASNRGTSGGLPYEQYF. As DNA, the CDR3 is TGCGCCAGCAACCGGGGGACTAGCGGGGGCCTCCCCTACGAGCAGTACTTC.

This clonotype was seen many times. The V and J genes are TRBV6-2 or TRBV6-3 and TRBJ2-3; D remains unclear. Germline V gene sequence: CDR1 MNHEY, CDR2 SVGEGT. The germline V and J ends were trimmed by 6 bases and 5 bases, with 6 bases remaining between them. This CDR3 region has 11 residues. The CDR3 DNA reads TGTGCCAGCAGCCCCCTAGATACGCAGTATTTT. Protein sequence: CASSPLDTQYF.